This T cell receptor (beta chain) was documented in a study of blood T cell repertoires in COVID-19. For the study at large: COVID-19 samples collected from the United States, Italy and Spain covered acute and convalescent phases. Sample material is recorded as cDNA or gDNA derived from T cells, B-cell-depleted T cells, or PBMCs.

Per the original methods: Amplification with reference gene primers provided the estimates of nucleated cell counts. TCRdb's copy holds only in-frame clones and misses some; the assay was immunoSEQ multiplex PCR. The DNA was the basis for D and trimming; V, J and clone size are from that table. This sample carries approximately 430,000 clones, about nine tenths of them seen once, and the ten largest clones take over 1.1%. Germline-derived CDR1 and CDR2 are SGHRS and YFSETQ. V was cut by 5 bases and J by 6 bases, with 21 bases left in between. This CDR3 spans 16 amino acids. The gene calls are TRBV5-1 and TRBJ1-3; TRBD1 is a possible D gene (6 bases). This receptor was taken from a woman aged 25-40 years with active or convalescent COVID-19. The sequencing input was peripheral blood. In nucleotides, the CDR3 is TGCGCCAGCAGACCTTTTACAGGGCCTGGAGAAAACACCATATATTTT. Translating gives CASRPFTGPGENTIYF.